The next 24 T cell receptor beta chains were all read from a single sample in a study of T cell responses to AZD1222 COVID-19 vaccine. The repertoire was sequenced with immunoSEQ multiplex PCR; TCRdb's copy has only in-frame clones and lacks some. The profile shows 120,000 or so clones, 88% of them singletons. Sequenced material: peripheral blood, taken 28 days after the second AZD1222 dose. These TCRs come from an adult who received the AZD1222 COVID-19 vaccine.

The rearrangement links TRBV28 to TRBJ1-5, with D hard to call. CDR3 length: 15 residues. Looked up from germline, CDR1 is MDHEN and CDR2 is SYDVKM. The ends were cut back, 3 bases at V and 1 base at J, with 10 bases in the middle. The CDR3 loop is CASSFWQGSNQPQHF. CDR3 sequence (DNA): TGTGCCAGCAGTTTTTGGCAAGGGAGCAATCAGCCCCAGCATTTT.

This chain connects TRBV27 to TRBJ2-1; D is unresolved. The germline V gene encodes CDR1 MNHEY and CDR2 SMNVEV (reference sequence). The CDR3 covers 14 residues. V shed 6 bases and J shed 2 bases, with 11 bases lying between them. CDR3 amino acids: CASSLGRAYNEQFF. The CDR3 nucleotides read TGTGCCAGCAGCCTAGGTCGCGCCTACAATGAGCAGTTCTTC.

The chain has TRBV19 and TRBJ1-5, with D perhaps TRBD1 (5 bases). Between the trimmed V and J ends, which lost 1 base and 0 bases, there was a span of 13 bases. The V gene's germline CDR1 is LNHDA and CDR2 SQIVND (reference sequence). CDR3 size: 17 residues. The CDR3 sequence: CASSIGGSFYSNQPQHF. The CDR3 coding sequence is TGTGCCAGTAGTATAGGGGGCAGTTTTTATAGCAATCAGCCCCAGCATTTT.

This chain links TRBV4-1 with TRBJ2-7; TRBD1 is a possible D gene (5 bases). The CDR3 spans 19 residues. Looked up from germline, CDR1 is MGHRA and CDR2 is YSYEKL. V lost 1 base to trimming and J lost 0 bases, with 22 bases between them. CDR3 residues: CASSQGVGQTGPSSYEQYF. CDR3 nucleotide sequence: TGCGCCAGCAGCCAAGGTGTTGGCCAAACAGGACCGAGCTCCTACGAGCAGTACTTC.

The chain couples TRBV11-2 to TRBJ2-1, with D maybe TRBD2 (7 bases). CDR3 length: 14 residues. V was clipped by 0 bases and J by 8 bases, with 11 bases between them. Germline V gene lookup returns CDR1 SGHAT and CDR2 FQNNGV. The CDR3 loop reads CASSLDGGAYEQFF. The CDR3 nucleotides read TGTGCCAGCAGCTTAGATGGGGGGGCCTATGAGCAGTTCTTC.

The rearrangement uses TRBV21-1 and TRBJ1-5. TRBV21-1 has pseudogene status. The CDR3 has 11 amino acids. This CDR3 is CASRKNQPQHF. The CDR3 nucleotides read TGTGCCAGCAGAAAAAATCAGCCCCAGCATTTT.

V gene TRBV5-1 combines with J gene TRBJ1-2; tentatively, D is TRBD1 (5 bases). Trimming took 5 bases from V and 10 from J, leaving 9 bases between them. Germline-derived CDR1 and CDR2 are SGHRS and YFSETQ. The CDR3 runs 10 residues. CDR3: CASRGLDYTF. CDR3 in DNA: TGCGCCAGCAGGGGGCTCGACTACACCTTC.

The V gene is TRBV6-5, the J gene TRBJ2-7, with 7 bases that match TRBD1. The ends lost 5 bases at V and 3 bases at J; junction bases unmatched: 7. CDR3 length: 14 amino acids. Germline assignment: CDR1 MNHEY and CDR2 SVGAGI. CDR3 region: CASSINRGLYEQYF. The CDR3 nucleotides read TGTGCCAGCAGTATAAACAGGGGCCTCTACGAGCAGTACTTC.

This rearrangement joins TRBV5-5 to TRBJ1-2, with a possible D match to TRBD1 (5 bases). The CDR3 extends over 15 amino acids. CDR1 and CDR2 (germline): SGHKS, YYEKEE (reference sequence). Trimming removed 0 bases at V and 5 bases at J, with 14 bases between. The CDR3 protein is CASSLARQIVYGYTF. In DNA form, the CDR3 reads TGTGCCAGCAGCTTGGCACGACAGATTGTATATGGCTACACCTTC.

The rearrangement uses TRBV11-3 and TRBJ2-1; TRBD2 agrees at 7 bases. CDR3 size: 19 residues. V dropped 5 bases and J dropped 1; count of bases not matched to a gene: 17. Germline CDR1 SGHNT, CDR2 YENEEA. For the CDR3, the DNA is TGTGCCAGCAGCCCCTACCACCGGAGTGGCGGGGGTTCCTACAATGAGCAGTTCTTC. Translating gives CASSPYHRSGGGSYNEQFF.

As for this clone: One junction end disagrees with the germline gene, perhaps due to a read error. V is TRBV20-1 and J is TRBJ2-7; 7 bases are a match to TRBD1. There are 11 residues in the CDR3. CDR1 and CDR2 from the germline V gene are DFQATT and SNEGSKA (reference sequence). For the CDR3, the DNA is TGCAGCGCTACAGGGGACTACGAGCAGTACTTC. Its translation is CSATGDYEQYF.

The CDR3 spells CASSGSGGNTEAFF. The CDR3 DNA reads as TGTGCCAGCAGCGGTTCCGGGGGGAACACTGAAGCTTTCTTT. The V gene is TRBV9, the J gene TRBJ1-1; the D gene is possibly TRBD1 (5 bases). Germline V gives CDR1 SGDLS, CDR2 YYNGEE. The CDR3 has 14 amino acids. The V and J ends lost 3 bases and 1 base respectively, with 10 bases between them.

The V call is TRBV6-2 or TRBV6-3, the J call TRBJ2-1; TRBD2 agrees at 7 bases. Germline lookup yields CDR1 MNHEY and CDR2 SVGEGT. V shed 8 bases and J 3 bases; nucleotides not matched to a gene: 4. CDR3 size: 13 residues. The CDR3 is CASCLADYNEQFF. CDR3 coding DNA: TGTGCCAGCTGCCTAGCGGACTACAATGAGCAGTTCTTC.

J is TRBJ2-1 and V is TRBV5-1, with 9 positions matching TRBD1. CDR1 is SGHRS and CDR2 is YFSETQ in the germline V gene. V gave up 3 bases and J gave up 15 bases; unmatched junction bases: 4. This CDR3 spans 11 amino acids. CDR3 in amino acids: CASSYRGPLFF. The CDR3 DNA is TGCGCCAGCAGCTACAGGGGGCCGCTGTTCTTC.

The chain recombines TRBV9 with TRBJ1-2; no clear D. CDR1 is SGDLS and CDR2 is YYNGEE in the germline V gene. The V and J ends lost 0 bases and 0 bases respectively, with 9 bases between them. The CDR3 runs to 15 residues. The CDR3 coding sequence is TGTGCCAGCAGCGTAGACGGCAGACCTAACTATGGCTACACCTTC. Its protein is CASSVDGRPNYGYTF.

J is TRBJ2-3 and V is TRBV19, with D hard to call. Trimming took 7 bases from V and 3 from J, leaving 14 bases between them. The length of the CDR3 is 14 residues. CDR1 and CDR2 (germline): LNHDA, SQIVND (reference sequence). The CDR3 here is CASTPVLGTDTQYF. The CDR3 DNA sequence: TGTGCCAGTACTCCGGTGTTGGGGACAGATACGCAGTATTTT.

The chain recombines TRBV27 with TRBJ2-1, with a possible D match to TRBD2 (5 bases). Germline loops: CDR1 MNHEY, CDR2 SMNVEV (reference sequence). The V gene lost 5 bases and the J gene lost 10 bases, with 15 bases spanning the gap. The CDR3 length is 13 residues. CDR3 coding DNA: TGTGCCAGCAGTCACCTAGCCCGCCCGGAGCAGTTCTTC. Translated, it gives CASSHLARPEQFF.

The table lists this clone with a count of one. The chain carries TRBV14 and TRBJ1-6; D remains unclear. The CDR3 contains 20 residues. V gave up 0 bases and J gave up 4 bases, with 22 bases separating them. Germline V CDR1 and CDR2: SGHDN, FVKESK. CDR3 in DNA: TGTGCCAGCAGCCAAGATTCCTTTACTACGGATTGGGCTTATAATTCACCCCTCCACTTT. Protein sequence: CASSQDSFTTDWAYNSPLHF.

The chain recombines TRBV19 with TRBJ1-1; D remains unclear. Per the germline V gene, CDR1 is LNHDA and CDR2 is SQIVND (reference sequence). CDR3 length equals 14 residues. Trimming pared 5 bases from V and 5 bases from J, leaving 15 bases between. Here the CDR3 DNA reads TGTGCCAGTAGTGGCGAAAGGCGCGTGACTGAAGCTTTCTTT. It is translated as CASSGERRVTEAFF.

The chain combines TRBV7-9 with TRBJ2-3; TRBD1 matches 9 bases. J was trimmed by 4 bases and V by 1 base; bases with no gene match: 3. Germline V CDR1 and CDR2: SEHNR, FQNEAQ (reference sequence). The CDR3 extends over 15 amino acids. The CDR3 sequence: CASSLDRGLPDTQYF. In nucleotides, the CDR3 is TGTGCCAGCAGCTTAGACAGGGGGCTCCCAGATACGCAGTATTTT.

This clone has just one count. This chain links TRBV7-2 with TRBJ2-5; 7 positions match TRBD2. There are 14 residues in the CDR3. V lost 8 bases and J lost 1; bases outside the gene matches: 7. Germline CDR1 reads SGHTA; CDR2 reads FQGNSA. Written as DNA, the CDR3 is TGTGCCAGCCGCATGGGGGGGGGCCAAGAGACCCAGTACTTC. Translating gives CASRMGGGQETQYF.

The chain recombines TRBV4-3 with TRBJ1-1; no definite D call. Looked up from germline, CDR1 is LGHNA and CDR2 is YSLEER. V dropped 1 base and J dropped 7 bases, with 7 bases sitting between them. This CDR3 has 12 residues. The CDR3 here is CASSQVEGEAFF. The CDR3 DNA sequence: TGCGCCAGCAGCCAAGTGGAGGGTGAAGCTTTCTTT.

V usage is TRBV7-9 and J usage is TRBJ2-1; 10 positions agree with TRBD2. CDR1 and CDR2 (germline): SEHNR, FQNEAQ (reference sequence). With V trimmed by 4 bases and J by 4 bases, 4 bases remained unmatched. This CDR3 has 15 amino acids. The chain's CDR3 is CASSSRTSGYNEQFF. CDR3 nucleotide sequence: TGTGCCAGCAGCTCCCGGACTAGCGGATACAATGAGCAGTTCTTC.

The chain has TRBV7-2 and TRBJ2-5; D is uncertain. V was pared by 5 bases and J by 3 bases, with 13 bases between. CDR1 SGHTA and CDR2 FQGNSA come from the germline V gene. This CDR3 has 14 residues. CDR3 sequence (DNA): TGTGCCAGCAGCCCTGGTTCGACCAAAGAGACCCAGTACTTC. Its protein is CASSPGSTKETQYF.